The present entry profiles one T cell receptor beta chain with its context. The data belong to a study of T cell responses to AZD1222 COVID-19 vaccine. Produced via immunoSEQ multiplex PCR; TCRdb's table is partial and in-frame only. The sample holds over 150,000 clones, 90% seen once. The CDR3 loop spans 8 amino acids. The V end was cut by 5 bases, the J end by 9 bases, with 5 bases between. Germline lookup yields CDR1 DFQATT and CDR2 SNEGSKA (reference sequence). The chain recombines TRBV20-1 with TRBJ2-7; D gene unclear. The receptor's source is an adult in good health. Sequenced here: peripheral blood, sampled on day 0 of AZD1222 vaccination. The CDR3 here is CSAPGQYF. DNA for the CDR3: TGCAGTGCTCCGGGGCAGTACTTC.